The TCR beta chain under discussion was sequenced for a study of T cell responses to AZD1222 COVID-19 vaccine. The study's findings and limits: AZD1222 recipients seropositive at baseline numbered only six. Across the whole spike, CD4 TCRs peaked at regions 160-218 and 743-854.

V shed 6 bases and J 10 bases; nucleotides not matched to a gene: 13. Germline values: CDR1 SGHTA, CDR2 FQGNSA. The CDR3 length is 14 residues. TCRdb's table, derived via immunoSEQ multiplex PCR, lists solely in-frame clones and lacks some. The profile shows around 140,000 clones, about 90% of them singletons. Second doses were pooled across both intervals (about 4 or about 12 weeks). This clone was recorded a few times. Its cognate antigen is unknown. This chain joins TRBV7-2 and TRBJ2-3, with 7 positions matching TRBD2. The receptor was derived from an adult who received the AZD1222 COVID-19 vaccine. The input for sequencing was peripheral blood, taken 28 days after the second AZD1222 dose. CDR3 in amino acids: CASSPPAGGGAQYF. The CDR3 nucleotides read TGTGCCAGCAGTCCACCAGCGGGTGGGGGGGCGCAGTATTTT.